The T cell receptor (beta chain) under discussion was sequenced for a study of blood T cell repertoires in COVID-19. Study information: The United States, Italy and Spain were the sources of the acute and convalescent COVID-19 samples. PBMCs, B-cell-depleted T cells, or T cells provided the cDNA or gDNA that made up the material.

V shed 6 bases and J shed 0 bases, with 12 bases lying between them. In germline, CDR1 is SNHLY, CDR2 FYNNEI. The CDR3 runs 15 residues. Authors' methods: Researchers report that nucleated cell counts were estimated from reference gene primer amplification. Assay used: immunoSEQ multiplex PCR; TCRdb lists only in-frame clones, some missing. That table gives V, J and clone size, and the DNA gave D and trimming. The top ten hold roughly 10% of the sample, which has under 150,000 clones, over 80% seen once. Sequences were obtained from peripheral blood. The rearrangement links TRBV2 to TRBJ1-5; no reliable D call. This sequence originates from a man aged 35-49 years with active or convalescent COVID-19. CDR3 in amino acids: CASRVGRFSNQPQHF. The CDR3, as DNA: TGTGCCAGCAGGGTAGGGAGGTTTAGCAATCAGCCCCAGCATTTT. Variable domain in full (rest from reference TRBV2 and TRBJ1-5): EPEVTQTPSHQVTQMGQEVILRCVPISNHLYFYWYRQILGQKVEFLVSFYNNEISEKSEIFDDQFSVERPDGSNFTLKIRSTKLEDSAMYFCASRVGRFSNQPQHFGDGTRLSIL.